The rows below give T cell receptor beta chains drawn from one sample of a study of T cell responses to AZD1222 COVID-19 vaccine. The assay was immunoSEQ multiplex PCR, and TCRdb's table has in-frame clones only and misses some. The table shows around 140,000 clones, with approximately 90% occurring only once. The specimen was peripheral blood, collected 28 days after the second AZD1222 dose. These TCRs come from an adult who received the AZD1222 COVID-19 vaccine. CDR3s include the opening cysteine and the closing phenylalanine or tryptophan. The order of the fields is CDR3 DNA, CDR3 protein, clone size, V gene, D gene, CDR3 length, J gene. A D gene is named only where the DNA matches it firmly. Clone size is shown for a subset of rows, as once, few, many or a class of expanded clone.

CDR3nt: TGTGCCAGCAGCTTATCTAGCGGGAGTTCCTATGAGCAGTTCTTC
CDR3aa: CASSLSSGSSYEQFF
abundance: NA
v_gene: TRBV7-2
d_gene: TRBD2
len: 15
j_gene: TRBJ2-1

CDR3nt: TGTGCCAGCAGTTTAAACGGCTACAATGAGCAGTTCTTC
CDR3aa: CASSLNGYNEQFF
abundance: once
v_gene: TRBV28
d_gene: NA
len: 13
j_gene: TRBJ2-1

CDR3nt: TGTGCCAGTGGTCGTAGCGGGAGCTCCGGGGAGCAGTACTTC
CDR3aa: CASGRSGSSGEQYF
abundance: NA
v_gene: TRBV19
d_gene: TRBD2
len: 14
j_gene: TRBJ2-7

CDR3nt: TGTGCCAGCAGCTTAGGGGGCGGGAGGCCCCTAGATGAGCAGTTCTTC
CDR3aa: CASSLGGGRPLDEQFF
abundance: NA
v_gene: TRBV7-6
d_gene: TRBD2
len: 16
j_gene: TRBJ2-1

CDR3nt: TGTGCCACCAGCAGACCACCAAGGGGGTCTAATGAAAAACTGTTTTTT
CDR3aa: CATSRPPRGSNEKLFF
abundance: once
v_gene: TRBV15
d_gene: NA
len: 16
j_gene: TRBJ1-4

CDR3nt: TGTGCCAGCAGTTCAGCCCCCGGGACCTACGAGCAGTACTTC
CDR3aa: CASSSAPGTYEQYF
abundance: NA
v_gene: TRBV6-5
d_gene: NA
len: 14
j_gene: TRBJ2-7

CDR3nt: TGTGCCAGCAGCTTAGGCCGGGCCGAACATCAGCCCCAGCATTTT
CDR3aa: CASSLGRAEHQPQHF
abundance: NA
v_gene: TRBV7-2
d_gene: NA
len: 15
j_gene: TRBJ1-5

CDR3nt: TGTGCCAGCTCACCATCAGAGGTTGAAGCTTTCTTT
CDR3aa: CASSPSEVEAFF
abundance: NA
v_gene: TRBV18
d_gene: NA
len: 12
j_gene: TRBJ1-1

CDR3nt: TGTGCCAGCAGACCGACAGGGGCAGATACGCAGTATTTT
CDR3aa: CASRPTGADTQYF
abundance: NA
v_gene: TRBV3-1/TRBV3-2
d_gene: TRBD1
len: 13
j_gene: TRBJ2-3

CDR3nt: TGTGCCCGATCGGGGAACTATGGCTACACCTTC
CDR3aa: CARSGNYGYTF
abundance: once
v_gene: TRBV30
d_gene: NA
len: 11
j_gene: TRBJ1-2

CDR3nt: TGTGCCAGCAGTATGAAGGGGGCAGGCACAGATACGCAGTATTTT
CDR3aa: CASSMKGAGTDTQYF
abundance: NA
v_gene: TRBV27
d_gene: TRBD1
len: 15
j_gene: TRBJ2-3

CDR3nt: TGTGCCACCAGTGCGGACAGGTCTGGCTACACCTTC
CDR3aa: CATSADRSGYTF
abundance: NA
v_gene: TRBV24-1
d_gene: TRBD1
len: 12
j_gene: TRBJ1-2

CDR3nt: TGTGCCAGCAGGACCGCCAGCAGGGGGACCTACGAGCAGTACTTC
CDR3aa: CASRTASRGTYEQYF
abundance: NA
v_gene: TRBV28
d_gene: TRBD1
len: 15
j_gene: TRBJ2-7

CDR3nt: TGTGCCAGCAGCGTCGCAGGGACAGGGCAGGGAAACACCATATATTTT
CDR3aa: CASSVAGTGQGNTIYF
abundance: once
v_gene: TRBV9
d_gene: TRBD1
len: 16
j_gene: TRBJ1-3

CDR3nt: TGCGCCAGCAGCCAAGATAGGGGGGCAGGGAATCAGCCCCAGCATTTT
CDR3aa: CASSQDRGAGNQPQHF
abundance: NA
v_gene: TRBV4-1
d_gene: NA
len: 16
j_gene: TRBJ1-5

CDR3nt: TGTGCCAGCAGTGTAGGGAGCCATACGCAGTATTTT
CDR3aa: CASSVGSHTQYF
abundance: NA
v_gene: TRBV28
d_gene: NA
len: 12
j_gene: TRBJ2-3

CDR3nt: TGTGCCAGCAAATTAGCGGGGGACTCTGGGGCCAACGTCCTGACTTTC
CDR3aa: CASKLAGDSGANVLTF
abundance: NA
v_gene: TRBV28
d_gene: TRBD2
len: 16
j_gene: TRBJ2-6

CDR3nt: TGTGCCAGCAGCTTGGGTTCCGGGACCTCGGGGGCGCAGTACTTC
CDR3aa: CASSLGSGTSGAQYF
abundance: NA
v_gene: TRBV5-8
d_gene: NA
len: 15
j_gene: TRBJ2-7

CDR3nt: TGTGCCAGCAGCCAAGTGGGGACGGTACAACAGCCCCAGCATTTT
CDR3aa: CASSQVGTVQQPQHF
abundance: NA
v_gene: TRBV4-2
d_gene: NA
len: 15
j_gene: TRBJ1-5

CDR3nt: TGTGCCAGCAGTTCACCAACAGGGGCGGGGTATGGCTACACCTTC
CDR3aa: CASSSPTGAGYGYTF
abundance: NA
v_gene: TRBV28
d_gene: TRBD1
len: 15
j_gene: TRBJ1-2

CDR3nt: TGTGCCAGCAGCTTAACAAGTTACGAGCAGTACTTC
CDR3aa: CASSLTSYEQYF
abundance: few
v_gene: TRBV7-2
d_gene: NA
len: 12
j_gene: TRBJ2-7

CDR3nt: TGTGCCACCAGTGATTCCGCATGGACTAGCGGCCCCACAGATACGCAGTATTTT
CDR3aa: CATSDSAWTSGPTDTQYF
abundance: once
v_gene: TRBV24-1
d_gene: TRBD2
len: 18
j_gene: TRBJ2-3

CDR3nt: TGTGCCAGCAGCTCTCATTACAACACCGGGGAGCTGTTTTTT
CDR3aa: CASSSHYNTGELFF
abundance: NA
v_gene: TRBV7-2
d_gene: NA
len: 14
j_gene: TRBJ2-2

CDR3nt: TGTGCCTGGAGTGCTTCCGGGATCCATTTAACCTTC
CDR3aa: CAWSASGIHLTF
abundance: NA
v_gene: TRBV30
d_gene: NA
len: 12
j_gene: TRBJ1-2

CDR3nt: TGTGCCACCAGTGGATACAGCAATCAGCCCCAGCATTTT
CDR3aa: CATSGYSNQPQHF
abundance: NA
v_gene: TRBV24-1
d_gene: NA
len: 13
j_gene: TRBJ1-5

CDR3nt: TGTGCCATCAGGAAGGACAGGGGTCCTACCTACGAGCAGTACTTC
CDR3aa: CAIRKDRGPTYEQYF
abundance: NA
v_gene: TRBV10-3
d_gene: TRBD1
len: 15
j_gene: TRBJ2-7

CDR3nt: TGTGCCAGCAGGGACCCCAATGAAAAACTGTTTTTT
CDR3aa: CASRDPNEKLFF
abundance: NA
v_gene: TRBV28
d_gene: NA
len: 12
j_gene: TRBJ1-4

CDR3nt: TGCAGCGTTGAAGATTTTGGCAGTCGACCCTACAATGAGCAGTTCTTC
CDR3aa: CSVEDFGSRPYNEQFF
abundance: once
v_gene: TRBV29-1
d_gene: NA
len: 16
j_gene: TRBJ2-1

CDR3nt: TGCAGCGTTGCACAGGATAGCTACGAGCAGTACTTC
CDR3aa: CSVAQDSYEQYF
abundance: NA
v_gene: TRBV29-1
d_gene: NA
len: 12
j_gene: TRBJ2-7

CDR3nt: TGTGCCATCAGGACCGTAGAGCATGAGCAGTTCTTC
CDR3aa: CAIRTVEHEQFF
abundance: NA
v_gene: TRBV10-3
d_gene: NA
len: 12
j_gene: TRBJ2-1

CDR3nt: TGTGCCAGCAGAGAGGCGGGCACTGAAGCTTTCTTT
CDR3aa: CASREAGTEAFF
abundance: NA
v_gene: TRBV6-5
d_gene: NA
len: 12
j_gene: TRBJ1-1

CDR3nt: TGTGCCATCAGTGGGGGGGGGAATCGGGTAACTGAAGCTTTCTTT
CDR3aa: CAISGGGNRVTEAFF
abundance: NA
v_gene: TRBV10-3
d_gene: NA
len: 15
j_gene: TRBJ1-1

CDR3nt: TGTGCCAGGCTGGTGCCGGGGAACACTGAAGCTTTCTTT
CDR3aa: CARLVPGNTEAFF
abundance: NA
v_gene: TRBV2
d_gene: NA
len: 13
j_gene: TRBJ1-1

CDR3nt: TGTGCCAGCAGCTTAGCATCAGGAGATGGGCAGCCCCAGCATTTT
CDR3aa: CASSLASGDGQPQHF
abundance: NA
v_gene: TRBV7-9
d_gene: NA
len: 15
j_gene: TRBJ1-5

CDR3nt: TGTGCCAGCTCACCCGGGACAGCGAACACTGAAGCTTTCTTT
CDR3aa: CASSPGTANTEAFF
abundance: once
v_gene: TRBV18
d_gene: TRBD1
len: 14
j_gene: TRBJ1-1

CDR3nt: TGTGCCAGCAGTGGGACAGGGCGCGGCAATCAGCCCCAGCATTTT
CDR3aa: CASSGTGRGNQPQHF
abundance: NA
v_gene: TRBV6-2/TRBV6-3
d_gene: TRBD1
len: 15
j_gene: TRBJ1-5

CDR3nt: TGTGCCAGCTCCGGGCCCTTTGAGAACACTGAAGCTTTCTTT
CDR3aa: CASSGPFENTEAFF
abundance: once
v_gene: TRBV18
d_gene: NA
len: 14
j_gene: TRBJ1-1

CDR3nt: TGTGCCAGCAGCCAAGATACATCGAGGGTCTATGGCTACACCTTC
CDR3aa: CASSQDTSRVYGYTF
abundance: NA
v_gene: TRBV3-1/TRBV3-2
d_gene: NA
len: 15
j_gene: TRBJ1-2

CDR3nt: TGTGCCTGGGCCGGGACAGACAATCAGCCCCAGCATTTT
CDR3aa: CAWAGTDNQPQHF
abundance: NA
v_gene: TRBV30
d_gene: TRBD1
len: 13
j_gene: TRBJ1-5

CDR3nt: TGTGCCAGCAGCTTGAGACGACTAGCGGTCGACACCGGGGAGCTGTTTTTT
CDR3aa: CASSLRRLAVDTGELFF
abundance: NA
v_gene: TRBV5-6
d_gene: TRBD2
len: 17
j_gene: TRBJ2-2

CDR3nt: TGTGCCAGCAGCTCAGGGACTAGCGGGAGGGTCGATACGCAGTATTTT
CDR3aa: CASSSGTSGRVDTQYF
abundance: once
v_gene: TRBV7-8
d_gene: TRBD2
len: 16
j_gene: TRBJ2-3

CDR3nt: TGTGCCAGCAGCCCCCACGCTCGAGGGGGTAATCAGCCCCAGCATTTT
CDR3aa: CASSPHARGGNQPQHF
abundance: once
v_gene: TRBV7-8
d_gene: NA
len: 16
j_gene: TRBJ1-5

CDR3nt: TGTGCCAGTAGTATAAATCCCAAGCCGAACACTGAAGCTTTCTTT
CDR3aa: CASSINPKPNTEAFF
abundance: NA
v_gene: TRBV19
d_gene: NA
len: 15
j_gene: TRBJ1-1

CDR3nt: TGTGCCAGCAGTTCCGGGACCTATTTCAGCTCCTATAATTCACCCCTCCACTTT
CDR3aa: CASSSGTYFSSYNSPLHF
abundance: NA
v_gene: TRBV27
d_gene: NA
len: 18
j_gene: TRBJ1-6

CDR3nt: TGTGCCAGCAGTTACAACCCGGACGGTCTGAGGGGCTACACCTTC
CDR3aa: CASSYNPDGLRGYTF
abundance: NA
v_gene: TRBV6-5
d_gene: NA
len: 15
j_gene: TRBJ1-2

CDR3nt: TGTGCCAGCACGGCGAAAACAGGGGCCTATGGCTACACCTTC
CDR3aa: CASTAKTGAYGYTF
abundance: NA
v_gene: TRBV5-4
d_gene: TRBD1
len: 14
j_gene: TRBJ1-2

CDR3nt: TGTGCCAGCAGTTTTACGGGACAGGACAATGGCTACACCTTC
CDR3aa: CASSFTGQDNGYTF
abundance: NA
v_gene: TRBV27
d_gene: TRBD1
len: 14
j_gene: TRBJ1-2

CDR3nt: TGTGCCAGCAGCCCTAGGGGGCAAGGTAGTGGCTACACCTTC
CDR3aa: CASSPRGQGSGYTF
abundance: once
v_gene: TRBV16
d_gene: TRBD1
len: 14
j_gene: TRBJ1-2

CDR3nt: TGTGCCAGCAGGGGACAGGAATGGAATGAAAAACTGTTTTTT
CDR3aa: CASRGQEWNEKLFF
abundance: NA
v_gene: TRBV2
d_gene: TRBD1
len: 14
j_gene: TRBJ1-4

CDR3nt: TGTGCCAGCAGCGTAGAGGGCGGGAACACTGAAGCTTTCTTT
CDR3aa: CASSVEGGNTEAFF
abundance: NA
v_gene: TRBV9
d_gene: NA
len: 14
j_gene: TRBJ1-1

CDR3nt: TGTGCCAGCAGCTTGTACGCCGGAGTCATTAATGAAAAACTGTTTTTT
CDR3aa: CASSLYAGVINEKLFF
abundance: NA
v_gene: TRBV5-5
d_gene: NA
len: 16
j_gene: TRBJ1-4

CDR3nt: TGTGCCAGCAGCTTAGACAATCAGCCCCAGCATTTT
CDR3aa: CASSLDNQPQHF
abundance: NA
v_gene: TRBV7-2
d_gene: NA
len: 12
j_gene: TRBJ1-5